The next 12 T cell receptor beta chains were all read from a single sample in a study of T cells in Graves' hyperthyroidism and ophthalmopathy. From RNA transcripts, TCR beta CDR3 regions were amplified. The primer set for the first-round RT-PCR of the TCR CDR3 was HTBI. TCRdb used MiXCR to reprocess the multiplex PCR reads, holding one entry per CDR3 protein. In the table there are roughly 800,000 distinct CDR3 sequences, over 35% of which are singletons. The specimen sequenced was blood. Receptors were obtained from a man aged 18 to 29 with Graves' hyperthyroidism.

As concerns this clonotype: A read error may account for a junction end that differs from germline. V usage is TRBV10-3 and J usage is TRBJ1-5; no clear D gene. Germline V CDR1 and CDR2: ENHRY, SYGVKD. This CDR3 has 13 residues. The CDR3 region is CASSPGTEPPQHF. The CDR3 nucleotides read TGTGCCAGCAGTCCAGGCACAGAGCCGCCCCAGCATTTT.

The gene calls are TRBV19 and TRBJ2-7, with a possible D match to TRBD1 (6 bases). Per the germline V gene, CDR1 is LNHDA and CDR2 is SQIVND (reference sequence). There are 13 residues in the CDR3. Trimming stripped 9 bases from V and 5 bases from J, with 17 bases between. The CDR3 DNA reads TGTGCCAGCTCAGCCCGACAGGCCCACGAGCAGTACTTC. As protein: CASSARQAHEQYF.

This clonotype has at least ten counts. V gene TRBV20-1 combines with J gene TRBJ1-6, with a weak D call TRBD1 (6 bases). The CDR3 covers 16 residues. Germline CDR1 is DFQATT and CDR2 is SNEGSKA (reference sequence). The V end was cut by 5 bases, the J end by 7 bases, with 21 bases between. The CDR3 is CSARRPGGQSNSPLHF. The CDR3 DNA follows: TGCAGTGCTCGACGACCCGGTGGACAGTCAAATTCACCCCTCCACTTT.

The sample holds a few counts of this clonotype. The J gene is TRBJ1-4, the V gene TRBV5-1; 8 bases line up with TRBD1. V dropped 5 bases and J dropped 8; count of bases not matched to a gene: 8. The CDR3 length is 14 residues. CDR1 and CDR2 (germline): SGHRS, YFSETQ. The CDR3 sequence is CASRPRQGPEKLFF. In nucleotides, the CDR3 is TGCGCCAGCAGACCCCGACAGGGGCCCGAAAAACTGTTTTTT.

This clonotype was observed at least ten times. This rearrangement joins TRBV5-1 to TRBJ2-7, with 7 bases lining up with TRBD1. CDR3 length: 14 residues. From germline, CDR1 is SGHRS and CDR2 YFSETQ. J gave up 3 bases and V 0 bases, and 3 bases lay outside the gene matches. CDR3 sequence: CASSLAGQDYEQYF. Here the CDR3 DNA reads TGCGCCAGCAGCTTGGCCGGACAGGACTACGAGCAGTACTTC.

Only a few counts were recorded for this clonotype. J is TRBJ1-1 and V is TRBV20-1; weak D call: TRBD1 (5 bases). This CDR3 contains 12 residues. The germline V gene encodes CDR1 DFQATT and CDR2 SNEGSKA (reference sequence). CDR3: CFARGEGTEAFF. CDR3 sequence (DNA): TGCTTCGCCCGGGGGGAGGGCACTGAAGCTTTCTTT.

The CDR3 DNA reads TGTGCCAGCAGTCACCCGGGACTCGGGGGCTACGAGCAGTACTTC. It encodes CASSHPGLGGYEQYF. J is TRBJ2-7 and V is TRBV7-9; weak D call: TRBD2 (6 bases). Germline V lookup: CDR1 SEHNR, CDR2 FQNEAQ (reference sequence). V was pared by 6 bases and J by 3 bases, with 18 bases between. The CDR3 totals 15 residues.

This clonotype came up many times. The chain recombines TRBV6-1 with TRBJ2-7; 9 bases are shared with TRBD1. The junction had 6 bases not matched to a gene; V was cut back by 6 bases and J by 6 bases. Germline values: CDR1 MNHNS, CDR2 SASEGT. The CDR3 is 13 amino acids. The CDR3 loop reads CASSAGTGREQYF. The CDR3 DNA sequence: TGTGCCAGCAGCGCCGGGACAGGGCGCGAGCAGTACTTC.

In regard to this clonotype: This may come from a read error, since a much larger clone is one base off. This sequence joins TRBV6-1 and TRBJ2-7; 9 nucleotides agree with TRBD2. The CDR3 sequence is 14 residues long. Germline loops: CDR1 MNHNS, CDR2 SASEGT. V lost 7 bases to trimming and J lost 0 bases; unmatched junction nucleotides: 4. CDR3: CASTRSGSSYEQYF. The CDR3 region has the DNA TGTGCCAGCACCCGTAGCGGGAGCTCCTACGAGCAGTACTTC.

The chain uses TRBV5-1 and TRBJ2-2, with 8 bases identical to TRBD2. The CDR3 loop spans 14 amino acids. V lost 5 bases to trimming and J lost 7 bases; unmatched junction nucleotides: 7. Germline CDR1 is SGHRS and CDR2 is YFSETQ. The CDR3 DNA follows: TGCGCCAGCAGACCCGGGGGGGCGATCGGGGAGCTGTTTTTT. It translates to CASRPGGAIGELFF.

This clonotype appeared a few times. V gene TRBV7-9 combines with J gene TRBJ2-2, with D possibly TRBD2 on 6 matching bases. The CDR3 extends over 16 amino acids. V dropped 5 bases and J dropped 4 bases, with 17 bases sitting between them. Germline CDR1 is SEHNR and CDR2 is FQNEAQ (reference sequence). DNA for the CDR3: TGTGCCAGCAGCACGAACCCTTATAGCGGCACCGGGGAGCTGTTTTTT. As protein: CASSTNPYSGTGELFF.

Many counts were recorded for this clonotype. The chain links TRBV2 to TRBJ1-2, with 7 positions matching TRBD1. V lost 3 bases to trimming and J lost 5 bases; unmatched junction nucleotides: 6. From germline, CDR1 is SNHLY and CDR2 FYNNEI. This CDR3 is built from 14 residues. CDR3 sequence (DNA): TGTGCCAGCAGTGATAGGGGCAGGGGGTATGGCTACACCTTC. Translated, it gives CASSDRGRGYGYTF. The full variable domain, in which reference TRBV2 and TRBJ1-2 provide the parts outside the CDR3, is EPEVTQTPSHQVTQMGQEVILRCVPISNHLYFYWYRQILGQKVEFLVSFYNNEISEKSEIFDDQFSVERPDGSNFTLKIRSTKLEDSAMYFCASSDRGRGYGYTFGSGTRLTVV.